The 5 T cell receptor beta chains presented below share a single source sample, sequenced in a study of T-cell reconstitution after alpha-beta-depleted transplantation in children. The TCRbeta library incorporated unique molecular identifiers. TCRdb reprocessed the PCR reads with MiXCR, giving one entry per CDR3 protein. Altogether around 440,000 distinct CDR3 sequences are present, around 15% being singletons, with the ten largest covering under 30%. Sequencing used PBMCs, mostly from graft donor cells, obtained 360 days after TCRalphabeta/CD19-depleted stem cell transplant. The receptors originated from a boy under two years old who had a stem cell transplant for Wiskott-Aldrich syndrome, so the T cells may come from the graft donor.

A few counts support this clonotype. The rearrangement joins TRBV24-1 to TRBJ2-2; the match to TRBD1 covers 8 bases. V gave up 4 bases and J gave up 7 bases; unmatched junction bases: 7. Germline assignment: CDR1 KGHDR and CDR2 SFDVKD. The CDR3 spans 15 residues. The CDR3 nucleotides read TGTGCCACCAGTGACCCGACAGGGGCTGACGGGGAGCTGTTTTTT. Its protein is CATSDPTGADGELFF.

The chain combines TRBV9 with TRBJ2-7; TRBD1 aligns across 7 bases. This CDR3 region has 16 residues. Germline CDR1 reads SGDLS; CDR2 reads YYNGEE. V was clipped by 1 base and J by 0 bases; unmatched bases: 7. The CDR3 nucleotides read TGTGCCAGCAGCGTAAATGGGGACAGAGCCTCCTACGAGCAGTACTTC. It yields the protein CASSVNGDRASYEQYF. The variable domain in full, completed from reference TRBV9 and TRBJ2-7, reads DSGVTQTPKHLITATGQRVTLRCSPRSGDLSVYWYQQSLDQGLQFLIQYYNGEERAKGNILERFSAQQFPDLHSELNLSSLELGDSALYFCASSVNGDRASYEQYFGPGTRLTVT.

The rearrangement links TRBV6-1 to TRBJ2-1; 9 nucleotides align to TRBD2. CDR3 length: 16 amino acids. V was pared by 0 bases and J by 9 bases, with 9 bases of the junction left unmatched. Germline CDR1 reads MNHNS; CDR2 reads SASEGT. The CDR3 here is CASSEATSGLLGEQFF. The CDR3 DNA follows: TGTGCCAGCAGTGAAGCAACTAGCGGGCTTTTGGGTGAGCAGTTCTTC.

This clonotype was seen repeatedly, ten times or more. The chain is built from TRBV7-6 and TRBJ2-7; D uncertain. CDR1 SGHVS and CDR2 FNYEAQ come from the germline V gene. The ends were cut back, 1 base at V and 3 bases at J, with 10 bases in the middle. This CDR3 comprises 14 residues. The DNA for the CDR3 is TGTGCCAGCAGCTTAGGGTACGGAGACTACGAGCAGTACTTC. It encodes CASSLGYGDYEQYF.

The chain is built from TRBV6-1 and TRBJ2-1, with 8 bases identical to TRBD2. V trimming: 5 bases; J trimming: 9 bases; junction bases outside the gene matches: 12. The CDR3 is 15 residues long. In germline, CDR1 is MNHNS, CDR2 SASEGT. The CDR3 DNA sequence: TGTGCCAGCAGTCCGGGACTAGGGGCCGGGGGTGAGCAGTTCTTC. It codes for CASSPGLGAGGEQFF.